The 10 T cell receptor beta chains given below trace back to one sample, sequenced in a study of CD8+ T cells in alopecia areata. Extracted RNA was reverse transcribed into cDNA, the sequencing template. Measured with immunoSEQ multiplex PCR; TCRdb has only the in-frame clones, and not every one. Of under 250,000 clones listed, around 66% are singletons. Treatment denoted: oral pan-JAK inhibitor, 5-10 mg twice daily. Sequenced here: CD4+ T cells sorted from blood, sampled at week 44, from a patient treated with tofacitinib. All receptors derive from a human donor with alopecia areata.

For the CDR3, the DNA is TGCGCCAGCAGCTTGGATGGCCCGTCATACGAGCAGTACTTC. This sequence encodes CASSLDGPSYEQYF. The chain uses TRBV5-1 and TRBJ2-7; D is ambiguous. The germline V gene has CDR1 SGHRS and CDR2 YFSETQ. This CDR3 contains 14 residues. V was pared by 0 bases and J by 4 bases, with 11 bases between.

The chain joins TRBV4-3 to TRBJ2-5, with TRBD2 matching 11 bases. J lost 5 bases, V lost 4 bases, and 9 bases had no gene match. The V gene's germline CDR1 is LGHNA and CDR2 YSLEER. This CDR3 is 16 amino acids long. The CDR3 region has the DNA TGCGCCAGCAGCCCAGAGGTAGCGGGGGGGCTGGAGACCCAGTACTTC. Amino acid sequence: CASSPEVAGGLETQYF.

This chain's CDR3 is CSVESGSENEQYF. CDR3 coding DNA: TGCAGCGTTGAATCCGGTTCGGAGAACGAGCAGTACTTC. This chain joins TRBV29-1 and TRBJ2-7; D uncertain. V lost 2 bases, J lost 5 bases, and 13 bases lay in between. CDR3 size: 13 residues. The germline gives CDR1 SQVTM, CDR2 ANQGSEA.

The rearrangement joins TRBV29-1 to TRBJ1-5; D gene ambiguous. In germline, CDR1 is SQVTM, CDR2 ANQGSEA. With 6 bases removed from V and 1 base from J, the gap between germline ends came to 16 bases. This CDR3 has 15 residues. The CDR3, as DNA: TGCAGCGTGACGGGCATTCCTTCGAGCAATCAGCCCCAGCATTTT. Residues: CSVTGIPSSNQPQHF. Using reference TRBV29-1 and TRBJ1-5 for the parts outside the CDR3, the full variable domain is SAVISQKPSRDICQRGTSLTIQCQVDSQVTMMFWYRQQPGQSLTLIATANQGSEATYESGFVIDKFPISRPNLTFSTLTVSNMSPEDSSIYLCSVTGIPSSNQPQHFGDGTRLSIL.

The CDR3 DNA reads TGTGCCTGGAGTGCGGCGGGAGAGCAGTACTTC. It translates to CAWSAAGEQYF. The V call is TRBV30, the J call TRBJ2-7, with D possibly being TRBD2 (6 bases). V was trimmed by 1 base and J by 7 bases, leaving 8 bases between them. The CDR3 has 11 residues. From germline, CDR1 is GTSNPN and CDR2 SVGIG (reference sequence). Full variable domain (outside the CDR3, taken from reference TRBV30 and TRBJ2-7): SQTIHQWPATLVQPVGSPLSLECTVEGTSNPNLYWYRQAAGRGLQLLFYSVGIGQISSEVPQNLSASRPQDRQFILSSKKLLLSDSGFYLCAWSAAGEQYFGPGTRLTVT.

The CDR3: CASSYFGGGGDTQYF. The CDR3 DNA sequence: TGTGCCAGCAGTTATTTCGGGGGAGGAGGAGATACGCAGTATTTT. The chain uses TRBV6-5 and TRBJ2-3; perhaps TRBD2 as D (6 bases). There are 15 residues in the CDR3. V was pared by 3 bases and J by 5 bases, with 15 bases between. The V gene's germline CDR1 is MNHEY and CDR2 SVGAGI.

The chain employs TRBV30 and TRBJ2-3, with 11 nucleotides matching TRBD2. Germline values: CDR1 GTSNPN, CDR2 SVGIG (reference sequence). The CDR3 contains 15 residues. Trimming at V came to 4 bases and at J to 1 base, leaving 4 bases not matched to a gene. The DNA of the CDR3 is TGTGCCTGGACCCAACTAGCGGGGGGCACAGATACGCAGTATTTT. It specifies CAWTQLAGGTDTQYF.

V and J are TRBV5-8 and TRBJ1-5, with D possibly TRBD1 on 5 matching bases. This CDR3 has 14 residues. CDR1 is SGHTS, CDR2 YDEGEE, per germline. V dropped 0 bases and J dropped 5 bases, with 9 bases sitting between them. The CDR3 here is CASSLVAGYQPQHF. In nucleotides, the CDR3 is TGTGCCAGCAGCTTGGTGGCAGGGTATCAGCCCCAGCATTTT.

This clone was observed at least ten times. The chain links TRBV12-2 to TRBJ2-1; the D segment call TRBD2 is taken from the table without a DNA check. TRBV12-2 is tagged as a pseudogene. The CDR3 has 16 amino acids. The CDR3 reads CASRLRTSGKDNEQFF. The CDR3 DNA is TGTGCAAGTCGCTTAAGGACTAGCGGGAAGGACAATGAGCAGTTCTTC.

The CDR3 sequence: CASSLPTEEETQYF. The CDR3 nucleotides read TGTGCCAGCTCACTCCCGACAGAGGAAGAGACCCAGTACTTC. The J gene is TRBJ2-5, the V gene TRBV18; D possibly corresponds to TRBD1 (5 bases). The germline CDR1 and CDR2 sequences are KGHSH and LQKENI. The V gene lost 4 bases and the J gene lost 3 bases, with 12 bases spanning the gap. The CDR3 runs to 14 residues.